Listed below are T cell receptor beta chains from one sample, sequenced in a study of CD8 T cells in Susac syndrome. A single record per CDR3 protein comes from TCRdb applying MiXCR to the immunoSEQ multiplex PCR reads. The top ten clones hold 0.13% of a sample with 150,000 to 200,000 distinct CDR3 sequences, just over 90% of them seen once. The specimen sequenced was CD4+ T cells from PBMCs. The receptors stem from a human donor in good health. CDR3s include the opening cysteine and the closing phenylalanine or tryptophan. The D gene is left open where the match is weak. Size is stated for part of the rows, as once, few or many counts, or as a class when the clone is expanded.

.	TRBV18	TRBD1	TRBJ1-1	TGTGCCAGCTCACAAGGACAGGGGGTAATCGGCACTGAAGTTTTCTTT	CASSQGQGVIGTEVFF
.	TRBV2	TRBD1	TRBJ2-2	TGTGCCAGCAGTGGGTGGCAGGGGGCAAACACCGGGGAGCTGTTTTTT	CASSGWQGANTGELFF
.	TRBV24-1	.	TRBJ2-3	TGTGCCACCAGTGCTACAGGCACAGATACGCAGTATTTT	CATSATGTDTQYF
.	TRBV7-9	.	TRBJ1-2	TGTGCCAGCAGCCTACTATATTCTTATGGCTACACCTTC	CASSLLYSYGYTF
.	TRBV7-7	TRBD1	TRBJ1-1	TGTGCCAGCAGCCCCGGACAGGATTTAGTTGAAGCTTTCTTT	CASSPGQDLVEAFF
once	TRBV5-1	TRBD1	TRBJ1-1	TGCGCCAGCAGCACAGATCTGGGACAGATGGACACTGAAGCTTTCTTT	CASSTDLGQMDTEAFF
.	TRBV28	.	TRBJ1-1	TGTGCCAGCAGTTTAACTAGTACAGAAGCTTTCTTT	CASSLTSTEAFF
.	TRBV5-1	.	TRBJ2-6	TGCGCCAGCAGCCCGGTCCCCGGCTCTGGGGCCAACGTCCTGACTTTC	CASSPVPGSGANVLTF
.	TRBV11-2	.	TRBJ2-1	TGTGCCAGCAGATTCGTACGGGGCAGCCATGAGCAGTTCTTC	CASRFVRGSHEQFF
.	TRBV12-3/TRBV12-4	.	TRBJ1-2	TGTGCCAGCGCGACCTTTTATGGCTACACCTTC	CASATFYGYTF
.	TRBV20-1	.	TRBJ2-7	TGCAGTGCTCTTCCTTCTTCGGCCAGGGGCGAGCAGTACTTC	CSALPSSARGEQYF
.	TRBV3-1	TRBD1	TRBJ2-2	TGTGCCAGCAGCCAAGATAGTGGGACAGGGGCCACCGGGGAGCTGTTTTTT	CASSQDSGTGATGELFF
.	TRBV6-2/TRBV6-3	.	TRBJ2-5	TGTGCCAGCACGGTTTCGATGCAGACCCAGTACTTC	CASTVSMQTQYF
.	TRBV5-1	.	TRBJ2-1	TGCGCCAGCTCATGGGGGAGCTCCTACAATGAGCAGTTCTTC	CASSWGSSYNEQFF
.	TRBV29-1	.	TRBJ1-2	TGCAGCGTTCCCGCACTCAGGACTAACTATGGCTACACCTTC	CSVPALRTNYGYTF
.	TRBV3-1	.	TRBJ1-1	TGTGCCAGCAGCCCCGGGGAACATCTGGTGGGAACTGAAGCTTTCTTT	CASSPGEHLVGTEAFF
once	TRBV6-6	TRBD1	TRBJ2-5	TGTGCCAGCAGTTATGGGACAGGGCGGCAAGAGACCCAGTACTTC	CASSYGTGRQETQYF
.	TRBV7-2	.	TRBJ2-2	TGTGCCAGCAGCTGGGCGCCAACCGGGGAGCTGTTTTTT	CASSWAPTGELFF
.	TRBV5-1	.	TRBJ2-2	TGCGCCAGCAAACAGGGCCTAATAATGATGAACACCGGGGAGCTGTTTTTT	CASKQGLIMMNTGELFF
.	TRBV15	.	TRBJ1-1	TGTGCCACCAGCAGAGATTTTAAAGTGGAAGCTTTCTTT	CATSRDFKVEAFF
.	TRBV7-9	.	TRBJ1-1	TGTGCCAGCAGCTTAGCGGCGGGGGGGCTGCGGGTGAGAACTGAAGCTTTCTTT	CASSLAAGGLRVRTEAFF
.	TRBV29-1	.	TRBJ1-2	TGCAGCGTTGGAGGGACGAGTGGCTACACCTTC	CSVGGTSGYTF
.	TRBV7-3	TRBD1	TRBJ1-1	TGTGCCAGCAGCGCGTTGGGACAGGGGAACACTGAAGCTTTCTTT	CASSALGQGNTEAFF
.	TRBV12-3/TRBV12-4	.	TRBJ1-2	TGTGCCAGCAGTTTAGGGGAAGGTTACTATGGCTACACCTTC	CASSLGEGYYGYTF